The 21 T cell receptor beta chains listed next were all sequenced from one sample in a study of OX40 agonist ivuxolimab in advanced cancers. Sequenced by immunoSEQ multiplex PCR; TCRdb stores in-frame clones only, minus some. This table has more than 45,000 clones, 80% to 90% appearing once. This specimen was CD4+ or CD8+ T cells sorted from blood, taken in a trial of the OX40 agonist ivuxolimab. These receptors came from an adult with an advanced solid tumor such as melanoma, head and neck, liver or kidney cancer.

The gene calls are TRBV21-1 and TRBJ2-7; the listed D gene, TRBD2, was not tested against the DNA. TRBV21-1 is labeled a pseudogene. This CDR3 comprises 15 residues. CDR3 in amino acids: CASISNGIGDYEQYF. The CDR3 DNA reads TGTGCCAGCATCTCAAATGGAATCGGAGACTACGAGCAGTACTTC.

The chain joins TRBV15 to TRBJ1-1; 10 nucleotides match TRBD1. The germline gives CDR1 LNHNV, CDR2 YYDKDF (reference sequence). Trimming at V came to 0 bases and at J to 3 bases, leaving 1 base not matched to a gene. This CDR3 region has 15 residues. CDR3: CATSREGTGDTEAFF. CDR3 bases: TGTGCCACCAGCAGAGAGGGGACAGGGGACACTGAAGCTTTCTTT.

There are a few counts of this clone. J is TRBJ1-2 and V is TRBV11-3, with 8 bases fitting TRBD1. After removal of 6 bases from V and 1 base from J, the junction contained 10 bases not matched to a gene. The CDR3 contains 16 residues. Germline-derived CDR1 and CDR2 are SGHNT and YENEEA. DNA for the CDR3: TGTGCCAGCAGGGGGTGGACAGGGCAACTTAACTATGGCTACACCTTC. Translating it yields CASRGWTGQLNYGYTF.

J is TRBJ1-4 and V is TRBV2; 9 bases match TRBD1. V was pared by 5 bases and J by 4 bases, with 5 bases of the junction left unmatched. Looked up from germline, CDR1 is SNHLY and CDR2 is FYNNEI. The CDR3 extends over 15 amino acids. The CDR3 here is CASSFGTGRNEKLFF. The CDR3 DNA follows: TGTGCCAGCAGTTTTGGGACAGGGCGTAATGAAAAACTGTTTTTT.

The J gene is TRBJ2-7, the V gene TRBV2; 9 nucleotides line up with TRBD2. Germline loops: CDR1 SNHLY, CDR2 FYNNEI. This CDR3 is 16 amino acids long. V lost 2 bases, J lost 3 bases, and 8 bases stayed unmatched. CDR3 sequence: CASSESRLAGSYEQYF. The CDR3 nucleotides are TGTGCCAGCAGTGAATCCAGGCTAGCGGGAAGCTACGAGCAGTACTTC.

J is TRBJ2-5 and V is TRBV5-1, with D possibly matching TRBD2 (5 bases). The J call is in doubt because the DNA end fits TRBJ2-7 better. Germline V lookup: CDR1 SGHRS, CDR2 YFSETQ. The CDR3 has 16 residues. In DNA, the CDR3 is TGCGCCAGCAGCCGCCAATACGCGGGTCCTATCGACGAGCAGTACTTC. This codes for CASSRQYAGPIDEQYF.

The V gene is TRBV6-1, the J gene TRBJ2-7; no firm D call. The germline gives CDR1 MNHNS, CDR2 SASEGT. The V gene lost 4 bases and the J gene lost 4 bases, with 5 bases spanning the gap. CDR3 length equals 11 residues. The CDR3 here is CASSGAYEQYF. As DNA, the CDR3 is TGTGCCAGCAGTGGGGCGTACGAGCAGTACTTC.

The J gene is TRBJ1-2, the V gene TRBV15, with D unclear. The V end lost 2 bases, the J end lost 8 bases, and 12 bases lay between the germline ends. Germline lookup yields CDR1 LNHNV and CDR2 YYDKDF (reference sequence). This CDR3 comprises 13 residues. The CDR3 region has the DNA TGTGCCACCAGCAGATACCAGTTCCTCGGCTACACCTTC. It yields the protein CATSRYQFLGYTF.

V and J are TRBV5-1 and TRBJ2-3, with D maybe TRBD2 (6 bases). The CDR3 runs 14 residues. With 6 bases removed from V and 6 bases from J, the gap between germline ends came to 17 bases. Per the germline V gene, CDR1 is SGHRS and CDR2 is YFSETQ. The CDR3 reads CASNPGTPADTQYF. Written as DNA, the CDR3 is TGCGCCAGCAACCCCGGGACTCCCGCCGATACGCAGTATTTT. Full variable domain (outside the CDR3, taken from reference TRBV5-1 and TRBJ2-3): KAGVTQTPRYLIKTRGQQVTLSCSPISGHRSVSWYQQTPGQGLQFLFEYFSETQRNKGNFPGRFSGRQFSNSRSEMNVSTLELGDSALYLCASNPGTPADTQYFGPGTRLTVL.

This chain connects TRBV7-9 to TRBJ1-4; TRBD1 agrees at 8 bases. The CDR3 has 17 amino acids. J gave up 6 bases and V 5 bases, and 14 bases lay outside the gene matches. The germline V gene has CDR1 SEHNR and CDR2 FQNEAQ (reference sequence). The CDR3 DNA reads as TGTGCCAGCAGCCACCCCCCCCGAGACAGGGGATATGAAAAACTGTTTTTT. Its protein product is CASSHPPRDRGYEKLFF.

This rearrangement joins TRBV5-6 to TRBJ2-1, with D possibly being TRBD2 (6 bases). Per the germline V gene, CDR1 is SGHDT and CDR2 is YYEEEE. This CDR3 is 13 amino acids long. Trimming stripped 3 bases from V and 9 bases from J, with 13 bases between. The chain's CDR3 is CASSWRLVFEQFF. The DNA for the CDR3 is TGTGCCAGCAGCTGGCGACTAGTGTTTGAGCAGTTCTTC. Based on the CDR3 plus reference TRBV5-6 and TRBJ2-1, the full variable domain is DAGVTQSPTHLIKTRGQQVTLRCSPKSGHDTVSWYQQALGQGPQFIFQYYEEEERQRGNFPDRFSGHQFPNYSSELNVNALLLGDSALYLCASSWRLVFEQFFGPGTRLTVL.

The chain uses TRBV2 and TRBJ2-1; 11 bases agree with TRBD2. Germline V gives CDR1 SNHLY, CDR2 FYNNEI. The CDR3 covers 15 residues. V was pared by 11 bases and J by 3 bases, with 9 bases of the junction left unmatched. The CDR3 protein is CAGLGTSGDYNEQFF. In nucleotides, the CDR3 is TGTGCCGGTCTGGGGACTAGCGGAGACTACAATGAGCAGTTCTTC.

The chain is built from TRBV6-5 and TRBJ1-1; no definite D call. Germline-derived CDR1 and CDR2 are MNHEY and SVGAGI. This CDR3 is 12 amino acids long. The V end was cut by 8 bases, the J end by 3 bases, with 10 bases between. The CDR3 bases are TGTGCCAGCCTATCTAGGGACACTGAAGCTTTCTTT. Its protein is CASLSRDTEAFF.

J is TRBJ2-7 and V is TRBV5-1, with 8 bases fitting TRBD2. The CDR3 length is 15 residues. The junction had 9 bases not matched to a gene; V was cut back by 4 bases and J by 3 bases. The germline V gene has CDR1 SGHRS and CDR2 YFSETQ. The CDR3 nucleotides are TGCGCCAGCAGCGCCGCGGGACTAGGGGACTACGAGCAGTACTTC. This gives the protein CASSAAGLGDYEQYF.

The gene calls are TRBV28 and TRBJ2-4; D might be TRBD2 (6 bases). Trimming stripped 6 bases from V and 0 bases from J, with 15 bases between. The CDR3 contains 16 residues. Germline V CDR1 and CDR2: MDHEN, SYDVKM. Here the CDR3 reads CASRRLAGGAKNIQYF. The CDR3 bases are TGTGCCAGCAGGAGACTCGCCGGGGGAGCCAAAAACATTCAGTACTTC.

The V and J genes are TRBV10-3 and TRBJ1-3; maybe TRBD1 (5 bases). Trimming left V 11 bases short and J 3 bases short, with 14 bases between. The length of the CDR3 is 13 residues. Germline loops: CDR1 ENHRY, CDR2 SYGVKD. CDR3 protein: CASLPGVGNTIYF. CDR3 in DNA: TGTGCCTCCTTGCCGGGGGTTGGAAACACCATATATTTT.

The chain employs TRBV2 and TRBJ2-1; no definite D call. There are 11 residues in the CDR3. V shed 7 bases and J shed 5 bases, with 6 bases lying between them. CDR1 and CDR2 from the germline V gene are SNHLY and FYNNEI. This CDR3 reads CASTLNNEQFF. As DNA, the CDR3 is TGTGCCAGCACCTTGAACAATGAGCAGTTCTTC. Full variable domain (remainder filled in from reference TRBV2 and TRBJ2-1): EPEVTQTPSHQVTQMGQEVILRCVPISNHLYFYWYRQILGQKVEFLVSFYNNEISEKSEIFDDQFSVERPDGSNFTLKIRSTKLEDSAMYFCASTLNNEQFFGPGTRLTVL.

Details on this clone: Within the sample, other DNA sequences also encode this same CDR3. The J gene is TRBJ2-7, the V gene TRBV14; TRBD1 matches 10 bases. This CDR3 has 15 residues. The germline CDR1 and CDR2 sequences are SGHDN and FVKESK. Unmatched junction bases numbered 3, after V lost 2 bases and J lost 2 bases. CDR3 protein: CASSQRGTGAYEQYF. In DNA form, the CDR3 reads TGTGCCAGCAGCCAAAGGGGGACAGGGGCCTACGAGCAGTACTTC.

The chain combines TRBV27 with TRBJ1-5; 8 bases agree with TRBD1. V trimming: 8 bases; J trimming: 6 bases; junction bases outside the gene matches: 15. The CDR3 is made up of 16 amino acids. Germline V gene lookup returns CDR1 MNHEY and CDR2 SMNVEV (reference sequence). This chain's CDR3 is CASRMQSSGGGQPQHF. CDR3 bases: TGTGCCAGCCGGATGCAGTCGTCAGGGGGCGGTCAGCCCCAGCATTTT.

This clone is medium-sized within its sample. Additional DNA sequences in this sample encode the identical CDR3. The chain links TRBV6-6 to TRBJ2-2; tentatively, D is TRBD1 (6 bases). The ends were cut back, 3 bases at V and 5 bases at J, with 13 bases in the middle. There are 15 residues in the CDR3. Germline values: CDR1 MNHNY, CDR2 SVGAGI (reference sequence). The CDR3 DNA reads TGTGCCAGCAGTTATGCCGGACAGAGGACCGGGGAGCTGTTTTTT. Amino acids: CASSYAGQRTGELFF.

The chain is built from TRBV14 and TRBJ2-7; tentative D call: TRBD2 (6 bases). This CDR3 spans 15 amino acids. The V gene lost 3 bases and the J gene lost 2 bases, with 14 bases spanning the gap. CDR1 is SGHDN, CDR2 FVKESK, per germline. CDR3 loop: CASSQQIAVPYEQYF. The CDR3 nucleotides are TGTGCCAGCAGCCAGCAGATAGCGGTACCCTACGAGCAGTACTTC.